A single sample gave rise to the 3 T cell receptor beta chains below, sequenced in a study of response to subunit inactivated influenza vaccine. From the RT-PCR reads, TCRdb called clonotypes with MiXCR, one entry per CDR3 protein. The repertoire consists of about 530,000 distinct CDR3 sequences, with about 10% occurring once and the leading ten covering roughly 10%. This specimen consisted of PBMCs from blood, obtained on the day of vaccination. Receptors were obtained from a man aged 50 to 60 who received an inactivated influenza vaccine.

J is TRBJ2-3 and V is TRBV7-3, with no clear D. Trimming pared 2 bases from V and 2 bases from J, leaving 14 bases between. This CDR3 is built from 16 residues. Germline V gene sequence: CDR1 SGHTA, CDR2 FQGTGA. CDR3 nucleotide sequence: TGTGCCAGCAGCTTATTAGGCGTTAAAATCACAGATACGCAGTATTTT. Encoded protein: CASSLLGVKITDTQYF.

This clonotype was counted between two and nine times. The genes are TRBV10-3 and TRBJ1-5; D is unresolved. Trimming cost V 4 bases and J 4 bases, with 8 bases left between them. The CDR3 spans 13 residues. The V gene's germline CDR1 is ENHRY and CDR2 SYGVKD. The CDR3, as DNA: TGTGCCATCAGTGGGGCAGTTAATCAGCCCCAGCATTTT. Translated: CAISGAVNQPQHF.

The V and J genes are TRBV7-2 and TRBJ2-3, with 9 bases lining up with TRBD2. The germline gives CDR1 SGHTA, CDR2 FQGNSA. This CDR3 has 17 residues. V lost 7 bases and J lost 3; bases outside the gene matches: 14. The CDR3 reads CASTRGFSGSITDTQYF. CDR3 DNA sequence: TGTGCCAGCACCAGGGGCTTTAGCGGGAGTATTACAGATACGCAGTATTTT.